This TCR beta chain was captured by sequencing in a study of HIV-infected patients and healthy controls. This clonotype was observed a few times. CDR1 is KGHSH and CDR2 is LQKENI in the germline V gene. This CDR3 has 15 amino acids. V lost 3 bases and J 0 bases, leaving 8 bases between the germline ends. TCRdb reprocessed the 5' RACE reads via MiXCR and lists one record per CDR3 protein. The table includes 60,000 to 70,000 distinct CDR3 sequences, about 19% detected once. What was sequenced was CD4+ T cells from blood. The genes are TRBV18 and TRBJ1-4; D call uncertain. This TCR came from a human donor in good health. CDR3 in amino acids: CASSPETTTNEKLFF. Written as DNA, the CDR3 is TGTGCCAGCTCACCGGAGACAACAACTAATGAAAAACTGTTTTTT. Together with reference TRBV18 and TRBJ1-4, the CDR3 gives the full variable domain: NAGVMQNPRHLVRRRGQEARLRCSPMKGHSHVYWYRQLPEEGLKFMVYLQKENIIDESGMPKERFSAEFPKEGPSILRIQQVVRGDSAAYFCASSPETTTNEKLFFGSGTQLSVL.